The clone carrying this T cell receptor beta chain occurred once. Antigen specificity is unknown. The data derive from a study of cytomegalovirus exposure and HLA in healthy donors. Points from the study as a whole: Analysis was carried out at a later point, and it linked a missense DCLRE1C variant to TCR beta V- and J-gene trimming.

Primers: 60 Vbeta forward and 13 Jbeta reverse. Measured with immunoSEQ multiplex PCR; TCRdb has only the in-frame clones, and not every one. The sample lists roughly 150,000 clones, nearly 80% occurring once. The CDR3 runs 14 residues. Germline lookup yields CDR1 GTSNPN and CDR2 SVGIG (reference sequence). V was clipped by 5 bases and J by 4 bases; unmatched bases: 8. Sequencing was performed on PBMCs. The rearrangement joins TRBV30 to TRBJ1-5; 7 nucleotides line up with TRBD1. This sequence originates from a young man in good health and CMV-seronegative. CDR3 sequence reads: CAWDRGGPNQPQHF. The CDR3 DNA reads TGTGCCTGGGACCGAGGGGGCCCGAATCAGCCCCAGCATTTT.